Presented here are 20 T cell receptor beta chains from one specimen sequenced in a study of identical twins. TCRdb redid the calling of the 5' RACE reads with MiXCR, one entry per CDR3 protein. The repertoire holds around 570,000 distinct CDR3 sequences, with around 9.6% as singletons. The same specimen was also included in a second study, on yellow fever vaccine responses in identical twins.

Sequencing input: PBMCs. These TCRs come from a woman aged 18-29 years in good health.

The chain employs TRBV12-3 or TRBV12-4 and TRBJ2-7; D tentatively reads TRBD1 or TRBD2 (5 bases each). CDR3 size: 16 residues. Trimming took off 2 bases at V and 4 bases at J, with 18 bases between the two ends. The CDR3 spells CASSLIGAQSDYEQYF. The CDR3 DNA is TGTGCCAGCAGTTTAATCGGGGCCCAATCGGATTACGAGCAGTACTTC.

This clonotype appeared a few times. The chain uses TRBV29-1 and TRBJ2-1; the D call may be TRBD1 or TRBD2 (5 bases each). The V and J ends lost 4 bases and 1 base respectively, with 11 bases between them. The germline V gene encodes CDR1 SQVTM and CDR2 ANQGSEA. The CDR3 extends over 14 amino acids. CDR3 in DNA: TGCAGCGTTGGAGGGGTTGGGTCCTACAATGAGCAGTTCTTC. This sequence encodes CSVGGVGSYNEQFF.

Note on this clonotype: Compared with germline, one end of the junction differs, possibly owing to a read error. The chain uses TRBV6-1 and TRBJ1-5, with D possibly being TRBD1 (6 bases). Germline CDR1 MNHNS, CDR2 SASEGT. The CDR3 spans 14 residues. The CDR3 loop reads CASRFVGDNQLQHF. The CDR3 coding sequence is TGTGCCAGCAGATTTGTGGGGGACAATCAGCTCCAGCATTTT.

The table lists this clonotype with a few counts. V gene TRBV11-2 combines with J gene TRBJ2-1, with D tentatively TRBD1 (6 bases). The CDR3 sequence is 17 residues long. Germline values: CDR1 SGHAT, CDR2 FQNNGV. The V and J ends lost 5 bases and 3 bases respectively, with 20 bases between them. This chain's CDR3 is CASSLRAGDTLYNEQFF. The CDR3 DNA sequence: TGTGCCAGCAGCCTACGGGCAGGGGACACACTCTACAATGAGCAGTTCTTC. The entire variable domain, with the rest obtained from reference TRBV11-2 and TRBJ2-1, is as follows: EAGVAQSPRYKIIEKRQSVAFWCNPISGHATLYWYQQILGQGPKLLIQFQNNGVVDDSQLPKDRFSAERLKGVDSTLKIQPAKLEDSAVYLCASSLRAGDTLYNEQFFGPGTRLTVL.

This clonotype appeared many times. Written as DNA, the CDR3 is TGTGCCAGCAGCCAACATCCGGGCGGGGAGCTGTTTTTT. The encoded protein is CASSQHPGGELFF. V usage is TRBV3-1 and J usage is TRBJ2-2; no firm D call. In germline, CDR1 is LGHDT, CDR2 YNNKEL (reference sequence). This CDR3 is 13 amino acids long. V was cut by 2 bases and J by 7 bases, with 8 bases left in between.

This clonotype was detected ten times or more. The rearrangement links TRBV4-3 to TRBJ2-7, with D possibly matching TRBD1 (6 bases). Deletions cut 0 bases from V and 1 base from J, with 7 bases between. Germline V gives CDR1 LGHNA, CDR2 YSLEER. The CDR3 has 14 residues. This CDR3 reads CASSQDGQSYEQYF. CDR3 bases: TGCGCCAGCAGCCAAGATGGACAGTCCTACGAGCAGTACTTC.

The chain couples TRBV24-1 to TRBJ2-2; D might be TRBD2 (5 bases). CDR3 size: 14 residues. Germline V gives CDR1 KGHDR, CDR2 SFDVKD. The V end lost 9 bases, the J end lost 6 bases, and 16 bases lay between the germline ends. The CDR3 protein is CATRPTRGSGELFF. The CDR3 coding sequence is TGTGCCACCCGCCCAACACGGGGATCCGGGGAGCTGTTTTTT.

Only a few counts were recorded for this clonotype. The chain couples TRBV7-8 to TRBJ2-2; D gene uncertain. The germline gives CDR1 SGHVS, CDR2 FQNEAQ. This CDR3 is 13 amino acids long. The V and J ends lost 10 bases and 0 bases respectively, with 9 bases between them. The chain's CDR3 is CATVRANTGELFF. In nucleotides, the CDR3 is TGTGCCACTGTTAGGGCGAACACCGGGGAGCTGTTTTTT.

In this sample, this clonotype turned up many times. The chain carries TRBV24-1 and TRBJ1-5; a weak D match, TRBD1 (6 bases). CDR1 is KGHDR and CDR2 is SFDVKD in the germline V gene. This CDR3 has 16 amino acids. The V gene lost 5 bases and the J gene lost 0 bases, with 13 bases spanning the gap. CDR3 sequence (DNA): TGTGCCACCAGTGGGACAGAAGAATATAGCAATCAGCCCCAGCATTTT. It yields the protein CATSGTEEYSNQPQHF.

The chain carries TRBV7-3 and TRBJ2-3, with 14 bases fitting TRBD2. V was clipped by 5 bases and J by 0 bases; unmatched bases: 7. The germline V gene encodes CDR1 SGHTA and CDR2 FQGTGA. This CDR3 region has 18 residues. This chain's CDR3 is CASSERLAGGQSTDTQYF. The CDR3 DNA follows: TGTGCCAGCAGCGAAAGACTAGCGGGGGGGCAAAGCACAGATACGCAGTATTTT. Full variable domain (outside the CDR3, taken from reference TRBV7-3 and TRBJ2-3): GAGVSQTPSNKVTEKGKYVELRCDPISGHTALYWYRQSLGQGPEFLIYFQGTGAADDSGLPNDRFFAVRPEGSVSTLKIQRTERGDSAVYLCASSERLAGGQSTDTQYFGPGTRLTVL.

This clonotype was seen more than once but under ten times. The gene calls are TRBV7-3 and TRBJ2-1; 7 nucleotides align to TRBD2. This CDR3 is built from 15 residues. CDR1 is SGHTA and CDR2 is FQGTGA in the germline V gene. V gave up 3 bases and J gave up 7 bases; unmatched junction bases: 9. This chain's CDR3 is CASSFFSGPGNEQFF. CDR3 sequence (DNA): TGTGCCAGCAGCTTCTTTAGCGGGCCGGGTAATGAGCAGTTCTTC.

The chain has TRBV12-3 or TRBV12-4 and TRBJ1-1; no clear D gene. V was trimmed by 6 bases and J by 1 base, leaving 9 bases between them. CDR3 size: 13 residues. Here the CDR3 DNA reads TGTGCCAGCAGCTCATCCAAGAACACTGAAGCTTTCTTT. The encoded protein is CASSSSKNTEAFF.

This clonotype was counted at least ten times. This chain links TRBV27 with TRBJ2-7; TRBD1 might be the D (6 bases). The CDR3 length is 15 residues. Germline V gene sequence: CDR1 MNHEY, CDR2 SMNVEV (reference sequence). V lost 2 bases and J 3 bases, leaving 14 bases between the germline ends. The DNA of the CDR3 is TGTGCCAGCAGTTTAGAGGGGGAAATAGACTACGAGCAGTACTTC. Protein product: CASSLEGEIDYEQYF.

The gene calls are TRBV12-3 or TRBV12-4 and TRBJ1-6, with 8 bases identical to TRBD1. V was clipped by 2 bases and J by 6 bases; unmatched bases: 6. This CDR3 region has 16 residues. The DNA for the CDR3 is TGTGCCAGCAGTTTATCAGGGGGCGGAAGTAATTCACCCCTCCACTTT. As protein: CASSLSGGGSNSPLHF.

This clonotype was counted ten times or more. V gene TRBV12-3 or TRBV12-4 combines with J gene TRBJ2-1; no firm D call. Trimming cost V 5 bases and J 2 bases, with 10 bases left between them. The CDR3 totals 14 residues. DNA of the CDR3: TGTGCCAGCAGTAAAGTGGGTACCTACAATGAGCAGTTCTTC. Its protein is CASSKVGTYNEQFF.

The rearrangement links TRBV6-1 to TRBJ1-1, with TRBD1 identical over 8 bases. CDR1 is MNHNS and CDR2 is SASEGT in the germline V gene. The CDR3 is 15 amino acids. Unmatched junction bases numbered 8, after V lost 4 bases and J lost 4 bases. The DNA for the CDR3 is TGTGCCAGCAGTGGCGGACAGGGAGGTTCCACTGAAGCTTTCTTT. Translating it yields CASSGGQGGSTEAFF.

This clonotype was seen at least ten times. The chain couples TRBV9 to TRBJ2-3; 10 bases are shared with TRBD2. CDR3 length: 16 residues. Per the germline V gene, CDR1 is SGDLS and CDR2 is YYNGEE. With 3 bases clipped from V and 0 bases from J, the junction kept 4 bases outside the gene matches. This chain's CDR3 is CASSALAGSSTDTQYF. DNA of the CDR3: TGTGCCAGCAGCGCACTAGCGGGGAGTAGCACAGATACGCAGTATTTT. The entire variable domain, with the rest obtained from reference TRBV9 and TRBJ2-3, is as follows: DSGVTQTPKHLITATGQRVTLRCSPRSGDLSVYWYQQSLDQGLQFLIQYYNGEERAKGNILERFSAQQFPDLHSELNLSSLELGDSALYFCASSALAGSSTDTQYFGPGTRLTVL.

This clonotype was counted ten times or more. This chain uses TRBV7-9 with TRBJ2-2; D is unclear. Trimming took 4 bases from V and 1 from J, leaving 4 bases between them. The CDR3 has 13 residues. CDR1 SEHNR and CDR2 FQNEAQ come from the germline V gene (reference sequence). CDR3: CASSYENTGELFF. The CDR3 nucleotides read TGTGCCAGCAGCTATGAGAACACCGGGGAGCTGTTTTTT.

V is TRBV7-6 and J is TRBJ2-7; no clear D. With 1 base removed from V and 4 bases from J, the gap between germline ends came to 8 bases. Germline-derived CDR1 and CDR2 are SGHVS and FNYEAQ. There are 13 residues in the CDR3. The CDR3 region has the DNA TGTGCCAGCAGCTTAGGGATAGGGTACGAGCAGTACTTC. Its translation: CASSLGIGYEQYF.

This clonotype has only a few counts. V gene TRBV18 combines with J gene TRBJ2-3; D ambiguous. Trimming left V 4 bases short and J 2 bases short, with 10 bases between. The CDR3 has 14 amino acids. From germline, CDR1 is KGHSH and CDR2 LQKENI. The CDR3, as DNA: TGTGCCAGCTCACAAGAGAGTCTCACAGATACGCAGTATTTT. It translates to CASSQESLTDTQYF.